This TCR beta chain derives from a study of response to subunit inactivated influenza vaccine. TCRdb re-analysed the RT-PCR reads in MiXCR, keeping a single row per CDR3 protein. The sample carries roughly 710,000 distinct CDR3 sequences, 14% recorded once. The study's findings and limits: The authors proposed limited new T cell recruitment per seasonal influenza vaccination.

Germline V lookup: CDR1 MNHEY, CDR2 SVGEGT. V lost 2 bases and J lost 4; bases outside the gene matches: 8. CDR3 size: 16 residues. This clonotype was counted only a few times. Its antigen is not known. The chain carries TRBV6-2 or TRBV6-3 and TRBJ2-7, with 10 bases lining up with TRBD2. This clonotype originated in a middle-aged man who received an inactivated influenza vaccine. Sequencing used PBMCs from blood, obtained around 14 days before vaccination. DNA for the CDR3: TGTGCCAGCAGTTACCGGCTAGCGGGGGAATATTACGAGCAGTACTTC. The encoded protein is CASSYRLAGEYYEQYF.